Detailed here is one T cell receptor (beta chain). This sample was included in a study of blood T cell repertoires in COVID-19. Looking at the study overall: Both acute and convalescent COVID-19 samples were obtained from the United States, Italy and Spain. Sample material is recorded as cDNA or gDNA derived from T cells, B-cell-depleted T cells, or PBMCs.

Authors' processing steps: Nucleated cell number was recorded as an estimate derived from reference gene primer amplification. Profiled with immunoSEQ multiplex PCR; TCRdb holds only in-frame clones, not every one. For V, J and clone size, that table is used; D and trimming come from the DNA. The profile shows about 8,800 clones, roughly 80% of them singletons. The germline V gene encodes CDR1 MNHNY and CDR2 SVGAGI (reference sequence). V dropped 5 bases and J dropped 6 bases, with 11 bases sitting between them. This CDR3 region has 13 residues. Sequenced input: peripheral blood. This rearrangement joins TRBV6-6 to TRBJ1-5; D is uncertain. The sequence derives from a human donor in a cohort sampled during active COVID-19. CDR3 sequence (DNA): TGTGCCAGCAGTGTCCGAGGAGGTCAGCCCCAGCATTTT. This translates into CASSVRGGQPQHF.